One and the same sample provided the 14 T cell receptor beta chains below, sequenced in a study of cytomegalovirus exposure and HLA in healthy donors. The PCR was carried out with 60 Vbeta primers and 13 Jbeta primers. The method was immunoSEQ multiplex PCR; TCRdb's version includes in-frame clones alone and lacks a portion of them. The specimen's table records some 64,000 clones. The sample taken for sequencing was PBMCs. These receptors all come from a woman in her 30s in good health and CMV-seronegative.

The chain carries TRBV29-1 and TRBJ1-1; possibly TRBD1 for D (6 bases). In germline, CDR1 is SQVTM, CDR2 ANQGSEA. This CDR3 is 11 amino acids long. The CDR3 sequence: CGGQRNTEAFF. The CDR3 region has the DNA TGCGGAGGACAGAGGAACACTGAAGCTTTCTTT.

This chain joins TRBV4-2 and TRBJ1-2; D not certain. The CDR3 is 15 amino acids. V was pared by 0 bases and J by 4 bases, with 12 bases between. Germline values: CDR1 LGHNA, CDR2 YNFKEQ. CDR3 bases: TGTGCCAGCAGCCAAGATTTAAGGGAGAGCTATGGCTACACCTTC. It yields the protein CASSQDLRESYGYTF.

The genes are TRBV7-3 and TRBJ2-3; a possible D gene is TRBD2 (5 bases). The CDR3 runs to 15 residues. CDR1 and CDR2 (germline): SGHTA, FQGTGA. V gave up 5 bases and J gave up 0 bases, with 12 bases separating them. CDR3 amino acids: CASSIRGGSTDTQYF. The CDR3 nucleotides read TGTGCCAGCAGCATACGGGGTGGTAGCACAGATACGCAGTATTTT.

The rearrangement uses TRBV13 and TRBJ2-7; TRBD1 might be the D (5 bases). CDR1 and CDR2 from the germline V gene are PRHDT and FYEKMQ (reference sequence). V dropped 6 bases and J dropped 0 bases, with 9 bases sitting between them. CDR3 length: 13 amino acids. The CDR3 sequence is CASRDTASYEQYF. The DNA for the CDR3 is TGTGCCAGCAGGGACACAGCCTCCTACGAGCAGTACTTC.

The DNA for the CDR3 is TGTGCCAGCAGCTTAGTAGGGGTCGTGAACACTGAAGCTTTCTTT. The encoded protein is CASSLVGVVNTEAFF. The chain uses TRBV7-9 and TRBJ1-1, with D perhaps matching TRBD1 (5 bases). The CDR3 has 15 amino acids. Germline-derived CDR1 and CDR2 are SEHNR and FQNEAQ (reference sequence). V shed 1 base and J shed 0 bases, with 9 bases lying between them.

V and J are TRBV30 and TRBJ1-2; tentatively, D is TRBD1 (5 bases). This CDR3 spans 13 amino acids. V gave up 3 bases and J gave up 1 base, with 9 bases separating them. Germline V gives CDR1 GTSNPN, CDR2 SVGIG (reference sequence). CDR3 in amino acids: CAWRTQGNYGYTF. The CDR3 DNA sequence: TGTGCCTGGAGGACGCAGGGTAACTATGGCTACACCTTC.

The CDR3 loop is CASSSLDWFTDTQYF. In DNA, the CDR3 is TGTGCCAGCAGCTCCTTGGACTGGTTCACAGATACGCAGTATTTT. The chain joins TRBV7-2 to TRBJ2-3; tentatively, D is TRBD2 (5 bases). Germline V gene lookup returns CDR1 SGHTA and CDR2 FQGNSA. V gave up 4 bases and J gave up 2 bases, with 13 bases separating them. The CDR3 has 15 residues.

The chain joins TRBV28 to TRBJ1-5; perhaps TRBD1 as D (6 bases). Trimming shortened V by 1 base and J by 1 base, and 8 bases separated the two germline ends. CDR1 and CDR2 (germline): MDHEN, SYDVKM. CDR3 length equals 15 residues. This CDR3 reads CASSLYRESNQPQHF. The CDR3 DNA reads TGTGCCAGCAGTTTATACAGGGAGAGCAATCAGCCCCAGCATTTT.

The V call is TRBV6-1, the J call TRBJ2-7, with TRBD1 as a possible D gene (6 bases). Germline V gene data show CDR1 as MNHNS and CDR2 as SASEGT. The CDR3 spans 15 residues. V was shortened by 2 bases and J by 2 bases, with 13 bases between the two germline ends. For the CDR3, the DNA is TGTGCCAGCAGTGAAAGGGCAGGGGAAGCCTACGAGCAGTACTTC. Translating gives CASSERAGEAYEQYF.

The gene calls are TRBV4-1 and TRBJ1-5, with D possibly TRBD1 on 6 matching bases. CDR3 length: 15 residues. Germline lookup yields CDR1 MGHRA and CDR2 YSYEKL. The V end lost 3 bases, the J end lost 3 bases, and 12 bases lay between the germline ends. CDR3 coding DNA: TGCGCCAGCAGCCAGGGGGCGAGCCTCAATCAGCCCCAGCATTTT. This codes for CASSQGASLNQPQHF.

This chain uses TRBV11-2 with TRBJ1-2; D perhaps matches TRBD1 (5 bases). V dropped 7 bases and J dropped 8 bases, with 14 bases sitting between them. The CDR3 has 12 residues. Germline V gene data show CDR1 as SGHAT and CDR2 as FQNNGV. Here the CDR3 reads CASTQGARGYTF. The DNA for the CDR3 is TGTGCCAGCACCCAAGGGGCGCGGGGCTACACCTTC.

The gene calls are TRBV7-2 and TRBJ2-7; a possible D gene is TRBD2 (5 bases). Trimming removed 5 bases at V and 6 bases at J, with 11 bases between. There are 12 residues in the CDR3. The V gene's germline CDR1 is SGHTA and CDR2 FQGNSA. DNA of the CDR3: TGTGCCAGCAGCCTCACTAGAGTCGAGCAGTACTTC. Translation gives CASSLTRVEQYF.

This rearrangement joins TRBV29-1 to TRBJ1-2; D gene unclear. V lost 2 bases to trimming and J lost 4 bases, with 5 bases between them. This CDR3 contains 11 residues. CDR1 SQVTM and CDR2 ANQGSEA come from the germline V gene. CDR3 DNA sequence: TGCAGCGTTGAAAGCACCTATGGCTACACCTTC. As protein: CSVESTYGYTF.

The rearrangement joins TRBV30 to TRBJ1-1; 9 nucleotides line up with TRBD1. Germline CDR1 reads GTSNPN; CDR2 reads SVGIG (reference sequence). CDR3 length: 13 amino acids. Unmatched junction bases numbered 7, after V lost 2 bases and J lost 9 bases. CDR3 in amino acids: CAWSISDRGKAFF. CDR3 in DNA: TGTGCCTGGAGTATCTCGGACAGGGGAAAAGCTTTCTTT.